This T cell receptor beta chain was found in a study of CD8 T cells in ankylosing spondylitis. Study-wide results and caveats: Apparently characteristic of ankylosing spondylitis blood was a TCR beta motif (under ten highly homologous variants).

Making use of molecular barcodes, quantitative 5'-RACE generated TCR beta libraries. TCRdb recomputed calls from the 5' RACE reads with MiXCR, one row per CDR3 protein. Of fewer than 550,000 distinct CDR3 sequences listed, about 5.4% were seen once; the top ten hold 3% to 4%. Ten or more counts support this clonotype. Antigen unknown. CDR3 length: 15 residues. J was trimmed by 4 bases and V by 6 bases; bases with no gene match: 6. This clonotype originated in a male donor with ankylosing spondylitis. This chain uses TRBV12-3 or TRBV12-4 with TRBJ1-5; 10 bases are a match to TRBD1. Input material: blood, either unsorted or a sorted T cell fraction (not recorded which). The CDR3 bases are TGTGCCAGCAGCAAGACAGGGGGCGTAAATCAGCCCCAGCATTTT. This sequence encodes CASSKTGGVNQPQHF.